This T cell receptor beta chain comes out of a study of Tregs in tolerant kidney transplant recipients. Overall study results and limits: Biological reproducibility was not directly addressed in this study.

J gave up 2 bases and V 5 bases, and 18 bases lay outside the gene matches. Germline values: CDR1 SGHTA, CDR2 FQGTGA. The CDR3 loop spans 19 amino acids. With regard to this clone: Its specificity is unknown.

CD4+CD25+CD127- Tregs, CD4+CD25- non-Tregs, CD4 and CD8 cells were sorted. Clones were read by immunoSEQ multiplex PCR, and TCRdb kept only the in-frame ones, dropping some. The sample shows approximately 69,000 clones, 85% to 90% of them seen only once. Sequencing was performed on CD4+ T cells from blood, taken before the transplant. This receptor was taken from a human donor who received a combined kidney and bone marrow transplant. This sequence joins TRBV7-3 and TRBJ2-5; the match to TRBD1 covers 9 bases. This CDR3 reads CASSQGAHRGRRRQETQYF. In nucleotides, the CDR3 is TGTGCCAGCAGCCAAGGAGCTCACAGGGGGCGACGGAGGCAAGAGACCCAGTACTTC.